The rows below give T cell receptor beta chains drawn from one sample of a study of T cell changes during pregnancy in multiple sclerosis. Profiling relied on immunoSEQ multiplex PCR, and the TCRdb table lists in-frame clones only, not all of them. The table lists tens of thousands of clones, 92% of them singletons. The sample consisted of CD4+ T cells from peripheral blood mononuclear cells, taken in the third trimester of pregnancy. The receptor set was obtained from a female donor with multiple sclerosis, enrolled in a pregnancy study. Each CDR3 is given with its conserved first and last residue. Each record gives: V gene, J gene, D gene, clone size, CDR3 DNA, CDR3 protein. A D gene is named only where the DNA matches it firmly. Size is omitted from some rows. Given values are once, few, many or a class for expanded clones.

>TRBV21-1|TRBJ2-3|NA|NA
TGTGCCAGCAGCAAAGGGGTCTACCGGGGGCAGTATTTT
CASSKGVYRGQYF
>TRBV19|TRBJ2-3|NA|NA
TGTGCCAGTAGCCCCTGGACAACTAGCACAGATACGCAGTATTTT
CASSPWTTSTDTQYF
>TRBV9|TRBJ2-3|NA|once
TGTGCCAGCAGCGTTAGCGGCCTCAGAGGAATAGATACGCAGTATTTT
CASSVSGLRGIDTQYF
>TRBV4-1|TRBJ2-1|NA|NA
TGCGCCAGCAGCCAAGAAGTGGCGACTAGTAAATACAATGAGCAGTTCTTC
CASSQEVATSKYNEQFF
>TRBV10-3|TRBJ1-1|NA|NA
TGTGCCATCAGTTGGGGGGGCGCGAACACTGAAGCTTTCTTT
CAISWGGANTEAFF
>TRBV14|TRBJ2-1|NA|NA
TGTGCCAGCAGCCAAGTAACGGGAAATGAGCAGTTCTTC
CASSQVTGNEQFF
>TRBV28|TRBJ1-5|TRBD1|NA
TGTGCCAGCAGTAAAACGACAGGGGGCGCGAGTCAGCCCCAGCATTTT
CASSKTTGGASQPQHF
>TRBV27|TRBJ1-2|TRBD1|NA
TGTGCCAGCAGTAGACAGGGGGGGAACTATGGCTACACCTTC
CASSRQGGNYGYTF
>TRBV4-3|TRBJ2-7|TRBD1|NA
TGCGCCAGCTCCCCATATCCAGGGGGCTACGAGCAGTACTTC
CASSPYPGGYEQYF
>TRBV4-3|TRBJ2-6|NA|NA
TGCGCCAGCAGCCAAGAGGGGGGACTCAACTCTGGGGCCAACGTCCTGACTTTC
CASSQEGGLNSGANVLTF
>TRBV19|TRBJ2-5|NA|NA
TGTGCCAGTAGTATGCTACAGGGACGACAAGAGACCCAGTACTTC
CASSMLQGRQETQYF
>TRBV19|TRBJ1-1|NA|NA
TGTGCCAGTAGATCCCCGCGAGGTGAAGCTTTCTTT
CASRSPRGEAFF
>TRBV6-5|TRBJ1-4|NA|NA
TGTGCCAGCAGCTCGTGGAGTAACGAAAAACTGTTTTTT
CASSSWSNEKLFF
>TRBV7-6|TRBJ1-3|NA|NA
TGTGCCAGCAGCTTAGCAGCGGGAGTCGGAGCTGGAAACACCATATATTTT
CASSLAAGVGAGNTIYF
>TRBV25-1|TRBJ2-2|TRBD1|NA
TGTGCCAGTGAAATAGGACAGGGAGTCTCGGGCGGGGAGCTGTTTTTT
CASEIGQGVSGGELFF
>TRBV5-1|TRBJ1-2|NA|NA
TGCGCCAGCAGCTTGGAACTAACCACCCACTATGGCTACACCTTC
CASSLELTTHYGYTF
>TRBV6-5|TRBJ2-5|NA|NA
TGTGCCAGCAGTTACGGGGAAACAGGGTTTGAAGAGACCCAGTACTTC
CASSYGETGFEETQYF
>TRBV7-6|TRBJ2-3|NA|NA
TGTGCCAGCAGCTTAGGCCAGAGCACAGATACGCAGTATTTT
CASSLGQSTDTQYF
>TRBV6-1|TRBJ1-5|NA|NA
TGTGCCAGCAGTGTACATAATCAGCCCCAGCATTTT
CASSVHNQPQHF
>TRBV28|TRBJ1-2|NA|NA
TGTGCCAGCAGTTTATATCGGGATTATGGCTACACCTTC
CASSLYRDYGYTF
>TRBV7-2|TRBJ2-1|TRBD2|NA
TGTGCCAGCAGCTTAGTTAGCGGGAGGGGAGAGGAGCAGTTCTTC
CASSLVSGRGEEQFF
>TRBV6-5|TRBJ1-1|NA|few
TGTGCCAGCCAAAATTTAGCGGGGGACCGTGAAGCTTTCTTT
CASQNLAGDREAFF
>TRBV27|TRBJ2-1|NA|NA
TGTGCCAGCAGTTTAGGTCAGGGTGGGTTTGGTGAGCAGTTCTTC
CASSLGQGGFGEQFF
>TRBV29-1|TRBJ2-7|TRBD1|once
TGCAGCGTTTCACCGGGACAGACCTACGAGCAGTACTTC
CSVSPGQTYEQYF
>TRBV28|TRBJ2-5|TRBD2|NA
TGTGCCAGCAGCCCCGGGACTAGCGTAGAGACCCAGTACTTC
CASSPGTSVETQYF
>TRBV28|TRBJ1-1|NA|NA
TGTGCCAGCAGCCTTTTAGGGGTCGAAGCTTTCTTT
CASSLLGVEAFF
>TRBV5-1|TRBJ1-1|TRBD1|NA
TGCGCCAGCAGCTTGATTCCCGATAGGGACAGCGAAGCTTTCTTT
CASSLIPDRDSEAFF
>TRBV5-1|TRBJ2-3|NA|NA
TGCGCCAGCAGCCGAGCAGGGGATACGCAGTATTTT
CASSRAGDTQYF
>TRBV15|TRBJ2-1|NA|NA
TGTGCCACCAGCAGAGGCAGCTACAATGAGCAGTTCTTC
CATSRGSYNEQFF
>TRBV29-1|TRBJ1-5|TRBD1|NA
TGCAGCGTGGGGACAGGGGGGGCGGCCCAGCATTTT
CSVGTGGAAQHF
>TRBV5-1|TRBJ2-7|NA|NA
TGCGCCAGCAGCCAAAAATCAGGGGCGGTGTACGAGCAGTACTTC
CASSQKSGAVYEQYF
>TRBV4-2|TRBJ2-2|NA|NA
TGTGCCAGCAGCCAAGTGGGGGGTAACACCGGGGAGCTGTTTTTT
CASSQVGGNTGELFF
>TRBV30|TRBJ1-1|NA|few
TGTGCCTGGAGTGTTACGGCGGGAGGGACTGAAGCTTTCTTT
CAWSVTAGGTEAFF
>TRBV28|TRBJ2-1|TRBD2|NA
TGTGCCAGCAGTTTGCCGGGACTAGCGGCATTCTCCTACAATGAGCAGTTCTTC
CASSLPGLAAFSYNEQFF
>TRBV5-1|TRBJ2-7|TRBD2|NA
TGCGCCAGCAGCTTGGCTAGCGGGGGGCAGTACTTC
CASSLASGGQYF
>TRBV7-9|TRBJ2-1|NA|NA
TGTGCCAGCACAAAAATGGGCCCAGGGTTAACCGAGCAGTTCTTC
CASTKMGPGLTEQFF
>TRBV7-2|TRBJ2-7|NA|NA
TGTGCCAGTAGACAGGCGAGCTCCTACGAGCAGTACTTC
CASRQASSYEQYF
>TRBV5-1|TRBJ2-3|TRBD2|NA
TGCGCCAGCAGCTCAGGACTAGCGGGAGGGCCGAGCACAGATACGCAGTATTTT
CASSSGLAGGPSTDTQYF
>TRBV10-2|TRBJ2-1|NA|NA
TGCGCCAGCAGTGAGCCCCCTACTAGTGACAAGCAGTTCTTC
CASSEPPTSDKQFF
>TRBV11-3|TRBJ2-7|NA|NA
TGTGCCAGCAGCCCTGGACACCCTTACGAGCAGTACTTC
CASSPGHPYEQYF